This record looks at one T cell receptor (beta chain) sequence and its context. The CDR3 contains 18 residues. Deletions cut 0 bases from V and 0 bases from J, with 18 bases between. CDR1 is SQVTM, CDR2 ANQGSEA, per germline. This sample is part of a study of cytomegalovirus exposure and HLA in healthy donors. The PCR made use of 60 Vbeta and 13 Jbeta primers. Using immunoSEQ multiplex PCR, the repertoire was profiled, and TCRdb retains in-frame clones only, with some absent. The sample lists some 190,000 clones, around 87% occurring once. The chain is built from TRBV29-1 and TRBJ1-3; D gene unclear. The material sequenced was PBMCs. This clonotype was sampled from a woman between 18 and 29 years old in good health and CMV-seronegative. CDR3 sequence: CSVEDVLVGGHSGNTIYF. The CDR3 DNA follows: TGCAGCGTTGAAGATGTTTTGGTAGGCGGGCACTCTGGAAACACCATATATTTT. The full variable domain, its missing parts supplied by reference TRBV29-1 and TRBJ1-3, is SAVISQKPSRDICQRGTSLTIQCQVDSQVTMMFWYRQQPGQSLTLIATANQGSEATYESGFVIDKFPISRPNLTFSTLTVSNMSPEDSSIYLCSVEDVLVGGHSGNTIYFGEGSWLTVV.